This note documents a single T cell receptor beta chain sequence. Its binding antigen is unknown. Base quality data are lacking; no much larger clone is found one base away. TCRbeta CDR3 regions were sequenced with the immunoSEQ Assay. After extraction, genomic DNA underwent amplification by bias-controlled multiplex PCR, followed by high-throughput sequencing. The authors' pipeline ran thus. Collapsing and filtering of sequences were performed to quantify the absolute abundance of each unique TCRbeta CDR3 region. T cell fraction was estimated by normalization of TCRbeta template counts to usable DNA, with usable DNA being measured through amplification of reference genes present in all nucleated cells. Repertoire TCRs were annotated as SARS-CoV-2-specific when V gene, CDR3 amino acid sequence and J gene were exactly matched to a known reactive TCR set. The reference SARS-CoV-2 TCR set was derived from MIRA and filtered for enrichment in COVID-19-positive ImmuneCODE repertoires, a step that removed public or cross-reactive TCRs. Using the MIRA antigens, annotated TCRs were further analysed by specific ORF or by position within an ORF. Breadth was defined as annotated unique rearrangements over total unique productive rearrangements; depth was the summed frequency of those rearrangements. TCR breadth was compared between groups using two-sided Wilcoxon rank-sum tests. TCRdb re-hosts the immuneACCESS table, in-frame sequences only. Its copies lack some clones; in the studies checked, an unresolved V gene accounts for under half of them, and the cause for the rest is not known. That table is the source of V, J and clone size, and D and trimming were worked out from the DNA. This sample is represented by 300,000 to 350,000 clones; about 88% of them were singletons. The ten largest clones add up to 6.4% of the sample.

This entry belongs to a study of Ad26.COV2.S vaccination and SARS-CoV-2 variants (dated by TCRdb to the early 2020s). Context from the whole study: Vaccine-arm donors came from COV1001, a multicentre, randomized, double-blind, placebo-controlled phase I-IIa trial of Ad26.COV2.S in healthy adults. Trial participants were randomized into five groups of five, in which low-dose or high-dose Ad26.COV2.S was given once or twice, or placebo was given on both occasions. Investigators remained blinded to trial group allocation during experiments and outcome assessment. A total of about 30 samples were included in the TCR-sequenced set, comprising roughly 19 Ad26.COV2.S vaccine recipients, 5 placebo recipients and 8 SARS-CoV-2 convalescent individuals. Ad26.COV2.S was given intramuscularly at 5x10^10 or 1x10^11 viral particles, as a single shot or as two shots 56 days apart. The specificity and breadth of SARS-CoV-2-reactive T cell receptors after Ad26.COV2.S vaccination were assessed by TCRbeta repertoire sequencing.

The treatment or condition label, as the study defines it: about 20 received Ad26.COV2.S at low or high dose, single or two shots; 5 received placebo; per-sample allocation not given. For vaccine and placebo recipients, repertoires were sequenced using samples collected on day 63 after the first injection. In Cohort 1b, around 23 adults aged 18-55 years were enrolled at a single site in Boston, USA, between 29 July and 7 August 2020. Ad26.COV2.S consisted of a replication-incompetent adenovirus type 26 vector by which a prefusion-stabilized SARS-CoV-2 spike protein from the original Wuhan strain was expressed. Taken from cysteine to phenylalanine, the CDR3 has 14 residues. Only the CDR3 region is kept as DNA, spanning 42 bases read in frame from base 1. The germline V gene (reference sequence) specifies MNHEY as CDR1 and SMNVEV as CDR2. V is reduced by 1 base and J by 7 bases, leaving a spacing of 10 bases between them.

Overall study outcomes, separate from this receptor: It was noted by the authors that total T cell responses may have been underestimated by the TCR breadth and depth analyses. Substantial breadth of spike-specific CD8+ and CD4+ T cell responses was reported after vaccination. The study lacked the statistical power to compare responses across vaccine doses or regimens. Spike-specific TCR breadth was higher in Ad26.COV2.S recipients than in placebo recipients (P = 0.0014). Comparable non-spike TCR breadth was observed between vaccine and placebo recipients, consistent with only spike being contained in the vaccine.

The sequence came from a person aged 18-60 years who received the Ad26.COV2.S COVID-19 vaccine or a placebo. This material consisted of peripheral blood, taken in a trial of Ad26.COV2.S vaccine versus placebo. The rearranged segments are TRBV27 and TRBJ1-4; a confident D gene designation cannot be given. The nucleotides read TGTGCCAGCAGTTTATACGGGCGTGGTGAAAAACTGTTTTTT. It specifies CASSLYGRGEKLFF. With all but the CDR3 taken from the reference TRBV27 and TRBJ1-4 genes, the full variable domain is: EAQVTQNPRYLITVTGKKLTVTCSQNMNHEYMSWYRQDPGLGLRQIYYSMNVEVTDKGDVPEGYKVSRKEKRNFPLILESPSPNQTSLYFCASSLYGRGEKLFFGSGTQLSVL.